These T cell receptor beta chains were read from a single sample in a study of vaccination and CD4 T cells after COVID-19. One entry per CDR3 protein, called by TCRdb with MiXCR from the PCR reads. The sample yields roughly 20,000 distinct CDR3 sequences, less than 40% seen once. Antigens of these TCRs are unknown. The specimen comprised CD4+ T cells from blood, cultured in vitro, sampled about 7 months after SARS-CoV-2 vaccination. These receptors came from a human donor who had recovered from COVID-19. Each CDR3 is given with its conserved first and last residue. D genes are given only for firm matches. Size is stated for part of the rows, as once, few or many counts, or as a class when the clone is expanded.

>.|few|TRBV20-1|TRBJ2-1
TGCAGTTCGCGGGACCCGAGCTCCTACAATGAGCAGTTCTTC
CSSRDPSSYNEQFF
>TRBD1|few|TRBV6-1|TRBJ1-1
TGTGCCAGCAGTGGTCCCGGGACAGGGTCGGGCACTGAAGCTTTCTTT
CASSGPGTGSGTEAFF
>TRBD2|.|TRBV29-1|TRBJ2-3
TGCAGCGTTGAGTGGCGGGAGGTCCCAGATACGCAGTATTTT
CSVEWREVPDTQYF
>.|.|TRBV25-1|TRBJ1-5
TGTGCCAGCAAATTCGCTAGCAATCAGCCCCAGCATTTT
CASKFASNQPQHF
>TRBD1|.|TRBV28|TRBJ1-1
TGTGCCAGCAGGTTCCACACAGGGGGTAGGGCTGAAGCTTTCTTT
CASRFHTGGRAEAFF
>.|few|TRBV20-1|TRBJ2-7
TGCAGTGCTAGACCAGGCGGCTCCTACGAGCAGTACTTC
CSARPGGSYEQYF
>.|.|TRBV10-3|TRBJ1-6
TGTGCCATCATTCTGCCAGACGGATCCTCCTATAATTCACCCCTCCACTTT
CAIILPDGSSYNSPLHF
>TRBD2|.|TRBV28|TRBJ2-7
TGTGCCAGCACGACTAGCGGGGCCAACTACGAGCAGTACTTC
CASTTSGANYEQYF
>.|.|TRBV4-1|TRBJ2-4
TGCGCCAGCAGTTATCCCCAAAGAATGCGAAACATTCAGTACTTC
CASSYPQRMRNIQYF
>TRBD1|.|TRBV24-1|TRBJ1-2
TGTGCCACCAGTGACACCGGGACAGGGATTTATGGCTACACCTTC
CATSDTGTGIYGYTF
>.|.|TRBV20-1|TRBJ2-7
TGCAGTGCTAGAGCGTCTAGTCCTTGGGAGCAGTACTTC
CSARASSPWEQYF
>TRBD2|.|TRBV20-1|TRBJ2-1
TGCTCCCCTAATCTAGCGGGAGTTAATGAGCAGTTCTTC
CSPNLAGVNEQFF
>TRBD2|.|TRBV5-4|TRBJ2-6
TGTGCCAGCAGCTTGGGACTAGCGGGAAACTCTGGGGCCAACGTCCTGACTTTC
CASSLGLAGNSGANVLTF
>.|few|TRBV7-2|TRBJ1-6
TGTGCCAGCAGCATACTGACATTAAGTAATTCACCCCTCCACTTT
CASSILTLSNSPLHF
>.|.|TRBV28|TRBJ1-3
TGTGCCAGCAGTTTTGACGGCTCTGGAAACACCATATATTTT
CASSFDGSGNTIYF
>.|few|TRBV15|TRBJ1-5
TGTGCCACCAGTCCCAGGGGACAGCCCCAGCATTTT
CATSPRGQPQHF
>.|medium-sized|TRBV20-1|TRBJ1-1
TGCAGTGTAGAGGGTACAATGAACACTGAAGCTTTCTTT
CSVEGTMNTEAFF
>TRBD1|few|TRBV29-1|TRBJ1-2
TGCAGCGTTGACCCAGGGGGGCAGGGCTATGGCTACACCTTC
CSVDPGGQGYGYTF
>.|.|TRBV5-5|TRBJ1-2
TGTGCCAGCAGACGAAGTCAGGGTAACTACACCTTC
CASRRSQGNYTF
>.|few|TRBV6-1|TRBJ1-2
TGTGCCAGCACCTCAGCGAGGGGGGGCAGCTATGGCTACACCTTC
CASTSARGGSYGYTF
>TRBD2|.|TRBV12-3/TRBV12-4|TRBJ2-7
TGTGCCAGCAGTTCCCGGACTAGCGGCTCCTACGAGCAGTACTTC
CASSSRTSGSYEQYF
>TRBD1|few|TRBV19|TRBJ1-5
TGTGCCAGTAGGGGGGGCCGGACAGGGGATCAGCCCCAGCATTTT
CASRGGRTGDQPQHF
>.|.|TRBV7-2|TRBJ1-5
TGTGCCAGCAGCTTAGGGCGGCTGGATCAGCCCCAGCATTTT
CASSLGRLDQPQHF
>.|.|TRBV5-8|TRBJ2-3
TGTGCCAGCAGCTTGATAGGCGCAGATACGCAGTATTTT
CASSLIGADTQYF